This TCR beta chain is drawn from a study of blood T cells in healthy people across ages. In its sample, this clonotype was seen a few times. The authors ran a second PCR of about 7 to 11 cycles using a sample-barcoded 5' primer and a J-beta primer mix. In TCRdb, the 5' RACE reads were re-called with MiXCR into one record per CDR3 protein. The sample includes about 1.1 million distinct CDR3 sequences, about two fifths of them seen just once. CDR3 size: 16 residues. V was shortened by 6 bases and J by 2 bases, with 18 bases between the two germline ends. The rearrangement uses TRBV12-3 or TRBV12-4 and TRBJ2-3; a possible D gene is TRBD2 (6 bases). Source material: blood. The TCR sequence derives from a man aged 18-30 years in good health. CDR3 sequence reads: CASSQLVTSTTDTQYF. The CDR3, as DNA: TGTGCCAGCAGCCAACTGGTAACTAGCACCACAGATACGCAGTATTTT.